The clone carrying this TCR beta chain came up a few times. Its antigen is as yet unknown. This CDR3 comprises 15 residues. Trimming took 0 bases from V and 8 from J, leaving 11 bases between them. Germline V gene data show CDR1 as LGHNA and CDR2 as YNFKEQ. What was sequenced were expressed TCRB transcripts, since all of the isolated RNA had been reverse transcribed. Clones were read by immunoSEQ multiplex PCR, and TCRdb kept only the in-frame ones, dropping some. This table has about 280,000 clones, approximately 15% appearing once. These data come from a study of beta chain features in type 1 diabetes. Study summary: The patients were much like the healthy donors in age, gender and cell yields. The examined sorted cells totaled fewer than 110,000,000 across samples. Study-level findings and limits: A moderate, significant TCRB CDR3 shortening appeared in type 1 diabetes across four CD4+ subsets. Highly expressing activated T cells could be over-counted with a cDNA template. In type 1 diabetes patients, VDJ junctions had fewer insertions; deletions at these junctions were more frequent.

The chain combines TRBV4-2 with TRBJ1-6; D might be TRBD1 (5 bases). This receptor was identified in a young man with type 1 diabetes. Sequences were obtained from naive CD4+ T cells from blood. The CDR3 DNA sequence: TGTGCCAGCAGCCAAGATATCCAGGGTTATTCACCCCTCCACTTT. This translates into CASSQDIQGYSPLHF.